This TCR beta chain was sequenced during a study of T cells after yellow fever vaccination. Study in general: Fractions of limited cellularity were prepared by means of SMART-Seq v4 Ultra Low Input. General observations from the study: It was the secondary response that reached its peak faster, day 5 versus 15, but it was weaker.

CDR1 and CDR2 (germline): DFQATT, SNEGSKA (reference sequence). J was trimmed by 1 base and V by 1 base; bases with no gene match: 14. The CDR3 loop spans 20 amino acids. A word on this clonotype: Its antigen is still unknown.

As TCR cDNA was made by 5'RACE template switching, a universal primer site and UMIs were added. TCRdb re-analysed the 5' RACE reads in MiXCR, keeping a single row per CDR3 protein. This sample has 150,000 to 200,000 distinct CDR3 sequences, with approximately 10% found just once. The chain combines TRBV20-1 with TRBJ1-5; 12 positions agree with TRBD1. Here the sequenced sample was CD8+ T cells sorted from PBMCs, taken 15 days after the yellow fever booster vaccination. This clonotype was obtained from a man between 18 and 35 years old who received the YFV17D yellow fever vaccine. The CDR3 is CSARVPPPWDRGHSNQPQHF. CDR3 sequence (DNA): TGCAGTGCTAGAGTCCCGCCCCCTTGGGACAGGGGGCACAGCAATCAGCCCCAGCATTTT.